This TCR beta chain comes out of a study of T-cell memory formation after mild COVID-19. There are 18 residues in the CDR3. V was clipped by 0 bases and J by 0 bases, with 12 bases between them. CDR1 and CDR2 from the germline V gene are SGHVS and FNYEAQ. Study observations and caveats: Pre-infection memory harbored some responding clones, suggesting cross-reactive memory joined. The main location of contracting CD4+ clones was CM and EM, and that of contracting CD8+ clones was EMRA.

On this clonotype: What it binds is unknown.

TCRdb passed the 5' RACE reads through MiXCR, listing each CDR3 protein once. Among hundreds of thousands of distinct CDR3 sequences listed, more than 15% were seen once. Sequencing was performed on PBMCs or a T cell subset sorted from them (not recorded which). The source is a man between 18 and 35 years old who had mild COVID-19 (a few samples of this study predate the infection). Cell type and time point are not known. The gene calls are TRBV7-6 and TRBJ2-6; no clear D. Here the CDR3 reads CASSLAGSHYSGANVLTF. In nucleotides, the CDR3 is TGTGCCAGCAGCTTAGCAGGCAGCCACTACTCTGGGGCCAACGTCCTGACTTTC. Full variable domain (outside the CDR3, taken from reference TRBV7-6 and TRBJ2-6): GAGVSQSPRYKVTKRGQDVALRCDPISGHVSLYWYRQALGQGPEFLTYFNYEAQQDKSGLPNDRFSAERPEGSISTLTIQRTEQRDSAMYRCASSLAGSHYSGANVLTFGAGSRLTVL.